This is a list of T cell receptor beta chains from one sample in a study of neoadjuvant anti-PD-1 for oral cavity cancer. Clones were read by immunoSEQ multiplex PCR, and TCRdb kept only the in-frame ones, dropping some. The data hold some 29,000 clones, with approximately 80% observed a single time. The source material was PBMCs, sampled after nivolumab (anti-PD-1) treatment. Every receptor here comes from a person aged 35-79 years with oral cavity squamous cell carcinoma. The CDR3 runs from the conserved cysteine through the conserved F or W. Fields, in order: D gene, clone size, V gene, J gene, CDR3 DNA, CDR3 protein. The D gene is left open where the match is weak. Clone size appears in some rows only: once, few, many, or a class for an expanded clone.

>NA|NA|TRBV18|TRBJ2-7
TGTGCCAGCTCACCAGGCAGTTCGAGCTCCTACGAGCAGTACTTC
CASSPGSSSSYEQYF
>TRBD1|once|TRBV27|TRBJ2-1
TGTGCCAGCAGACCCTCACCAGGGGGTGAGCAGTTCTTC
CASRPSPGGEQFF
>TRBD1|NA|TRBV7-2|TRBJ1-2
TGTGCCAGCAGGCAGACAGGGGGTGGCTACACCTTC
CASRQTGGGYTF
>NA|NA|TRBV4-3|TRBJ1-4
TGCGCCAGCAGCCAAGATCCTGGGTGGGGAGAAAAACTGTTTTTT
CASSQDPGWGEKLFF
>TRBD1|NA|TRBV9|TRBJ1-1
TGTGCCAGCAGCCCCGGACAGGGCTTCACTGAAGCTTTCTTT
CASSPGQGFTEAFF
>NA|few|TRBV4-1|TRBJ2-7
TGCGCCAGCAGCCAAGATCCCCTAGGGGACTACGAGCAGTACTTC
CASSQDPLGDYEQYF
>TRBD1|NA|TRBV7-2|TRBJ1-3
TGTGCCAGCAGGGATCCGGGACAGGGCCCTGGAAACACCATATATTTT
CASRDPGQGPGNTIYF
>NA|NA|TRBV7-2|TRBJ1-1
TGTGCCAGCAAAATTACGAACACTGAAGCTTTCTTT
CASKITNTEAFF
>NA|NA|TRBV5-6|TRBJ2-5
TGTGCCAGCAGCTTAGAAGAGACCCAGTACTTC
CASSLEETQYF
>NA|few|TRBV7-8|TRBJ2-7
TGTGCCAGCAGCTCCCGGGAGGGACAGGGTTCGTACGAGCAGTACTTC
CASSSREGQGSYEQYF
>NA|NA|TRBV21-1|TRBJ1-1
TGTGCCAGCAGCGAGCGTGGGACTGAAGCTTTCTTT
CASSERGTEAFF
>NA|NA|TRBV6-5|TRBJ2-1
TGTGCCACCCGCTCGGAGGAGCAGTTCTTC
CATRSEEQFF
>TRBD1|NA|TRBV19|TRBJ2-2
TGTGCCAGTAAGATTCCCGGGACAGGAGGTACCGGGGAGCTGTTTTTT
CASKIPGTGGTGELFF
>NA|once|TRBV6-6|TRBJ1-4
TGTGCCAGCAGTTACTCCCAGACACCTAATGAAAAACTGTTTTTT
CASSYSQTPNEKLFF
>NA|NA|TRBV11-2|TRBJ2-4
TGTGCCAGCAGCTCTTTCAGGGTAGGGGCCAAAAACATTCAGTACTTC
CASSSFRVGAKNIQYF
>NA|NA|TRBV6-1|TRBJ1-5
TGTGCCAGCAGTGAAATTAGTTCCGGTGGAGATCAGCCCCAGCATTTT
CASSEISSGGDQPQHF
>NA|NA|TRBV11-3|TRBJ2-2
TGTGCCAGCAGCTTAGGGCTAGCGCAGCGGACCGGGGAGCTGTTTTTT
CASSLGLAQRTGELFF
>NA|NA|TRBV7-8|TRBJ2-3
TGTGCCAGCAGTCCAACCATCGTCACAGATACGCAGTATTTT
CASSPTIVTDTQYF
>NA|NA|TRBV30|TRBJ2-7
TGTGCCTGGAGTGTGTCGTCCTACGAGCAGTACTTC
CAWSVSSYEQYF
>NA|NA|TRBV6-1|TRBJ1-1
TGTGCCAGCCGGATGACAGTCATTGGGACTGAAGCTTTCTTT
CASRMTVIGTEAFF
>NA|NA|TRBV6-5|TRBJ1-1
TGTGCCAGCAGTTTTTACTCTGGGACGGTGAACACTGAAGCTTTCTTT
CASSFYSGTVNTEAFF
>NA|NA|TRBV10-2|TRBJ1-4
TGCGCCAGCAGTGACGTCTCCTTTACAACTAATGAAAAACTGTTTTTT
CASSDVSFTTNEKLFF
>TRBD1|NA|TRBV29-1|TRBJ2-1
TGCAGCGTTGGACAGGGTCGATACAATGAGCAGTTCTTC
CSVGQGRYNEQFF
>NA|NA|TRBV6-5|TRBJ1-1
TGTGCCAGCAGGTGGGGAGGACCCAACACTGAAGCTTTCTTT
CASRWGGPNTEAFF
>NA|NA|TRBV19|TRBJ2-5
TGTGCCAGCCGGGACGGCAGGGAGACCCAGTACTTC
CASRDGRETQYF
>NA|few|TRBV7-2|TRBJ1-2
TGTGCCAGCAGCTTAGCCGGGTCGGGGAACTATGGCTACACCTTC
CASSLAGSGNYGYTF
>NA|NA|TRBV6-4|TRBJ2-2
TGTGCCAGCAGTGAGGAGGGGGCCACCGGGGAGCTGTTTTTT
CASSEEGATGELFF
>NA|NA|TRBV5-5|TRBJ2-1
TGTGCCAGCAGCTTGGTTCCGGCGGGGAGCTCCTACAATGAGCAGTTCTTC
CASSLVPAGSSYNEQFF
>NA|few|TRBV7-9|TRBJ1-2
TGTGCCAGCAGCTTAGTGGTAACAAACTATGGCTACACCTTC
CASSLVVTNYGYTF
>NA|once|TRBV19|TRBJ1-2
TGTGCCAGTAGTCGCGGGATATACTATGGCTACACCTTC
CASSRGIYYGYTF
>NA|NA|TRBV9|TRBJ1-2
TGTGCCAGCAGCGTGGGCCCAAGAAAGGAGGTCGACACCTTC
CASSVGPRKEVDTF
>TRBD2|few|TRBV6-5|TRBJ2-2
TGTGCCAGCAGTACTAGCGGGGAGAACACCGGGGAGCTGTTTTTT
CASSTSGENTGELFF
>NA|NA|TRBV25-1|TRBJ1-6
TGTGCCAGCTCCCCGAGACAAGGAGATAATTCACCCCTCCACTTT
CASSPRQGDNSPLHF
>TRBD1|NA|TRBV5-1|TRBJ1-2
TGCGCCAGCAGCACTAAGGGGCGATCCGACAGGGGAAACTATGGCTACACCTTC
CASSTKGRSDRGNYGYTF
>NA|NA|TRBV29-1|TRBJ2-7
TGCAGCGTTGAACCGAATTCCTACGAGCAGTACTTC
CSVEPNSYEQYF
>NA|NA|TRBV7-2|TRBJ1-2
TGTGCCAGCAGCCTTTGGGGGCGCAGTGGCTACACCTTC
CASSLWGRSGYTF
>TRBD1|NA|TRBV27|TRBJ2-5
TGTGCCAGCAGTTTTACCGGGACAGGGGGCGGAGAGACCCAGTACTTC
CASSFTGTGGGETQYF
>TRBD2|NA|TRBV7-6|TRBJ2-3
TGTGCCAGCAGCTCTGTAGCGGGGGGGCTGAGGACAGATACGCAGTATTTT
CASSSVAGGLRTDTQYF
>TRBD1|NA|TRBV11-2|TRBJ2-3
TGTGCCAGCAGCACGGGACAGCCCCTCGGCACAGATACGCAGTATTTT
CASSTGQPLGTDTQYF
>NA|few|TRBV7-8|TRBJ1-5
TGTGCCAGCAGCTTAGCACAGGTCAATCAGCCCCAGCATTTT
CASSLAQVNQPQHF
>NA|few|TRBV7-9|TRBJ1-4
TGTGCCAGCAGCTTTCTGGGTCTTGGGGAAAAACTGTTTTTT
CASSFLGLGEKLFF
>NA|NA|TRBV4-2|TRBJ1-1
TGTGCCAGCAGCCAACTGGGATCCAACACTGAAGCTTTCTTT
CASSQLGSNTEAFF
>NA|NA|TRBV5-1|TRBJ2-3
TGCGCCAGCAGCTTGGGGCGGAGTCCGCCTTCTAGCACAGATACGCAGTATTTT
CASSLGRSPPSSTDTQYF
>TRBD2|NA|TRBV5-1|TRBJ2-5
TGCGCCAGCAGCTTGGGGGTAGCGGGACACCAAGAGACCCAGTACTTC
CASSLGVAGHQETQYF
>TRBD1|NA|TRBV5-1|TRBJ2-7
TGCGCCAGCAGTTCTGGACAGGGGGCTTACGAGCAGTACTTC
CASSSGQGAYEQYF
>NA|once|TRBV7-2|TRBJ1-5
TGTGCCAGCAGCTTGAGTGTCAATCAGCCCCAGCATTTT
CASSLSVNQPQHF
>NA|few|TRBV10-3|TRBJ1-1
TGTGCCATCATGCCGGGACAAAAGACTGAAGCTTTCTTT
CAIMPGQKTEAFF
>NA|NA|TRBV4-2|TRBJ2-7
TGTGCCAGCAGCCAACCCCAGGGGTACCGCTACGAGCAGTACTTC
CASSQPQGYRYEQYF
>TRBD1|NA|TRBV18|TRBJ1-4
TGTGCCAGCTCACCCCGACAGGGGGAACTGTTTTTT
CASSPRQGELFF
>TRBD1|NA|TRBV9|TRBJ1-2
TGTGCCAGCAGCGCCCCGCAGGGACAGGGGGCCTTATATGGCTACACCTTC
CASSAPQGQGALYGYTF
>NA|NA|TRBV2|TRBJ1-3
TGTGCCAGCAGTGACGGCAGCTCTGGAAACACCATATATTTT
CASSDGSSGNTIYF
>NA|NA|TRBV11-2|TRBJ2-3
TGTGCCAGCAGCGCCCGGTTGCGGGTACAGGCAGATACGCAGTATTTT
CASSARLRVQADTQYF